This record concerns one T cell receptor (beta chain) sequence. The data derive from a study of blood T cell repertoires in COVID-19. Study details: Sites across the United States, Italy and Spain contributed samples from acute and convalescent COVID-19.

Original handling: Estimation of nucleated cell counts was performed using reference gene primer amplification. Profiled with immunoSEQ multiplex PCR; TCRdb holds only in-frame clones, not every one. V and J calls and clone size follow that table, whereas D and trimming were derived from the DNA. In the table there are 160,000 or so clones, about 87% of which are singletons. This TCR came from a woman aged 50 to 65 with acute or convalescent COVID-19. The specimen sequenced was peripheral blood.

The CDR3 DNA follows: TGTGCCTGGAGCCAGGGACAGGGGATATGGGAAAAACTGTTTTTT. Its protein product is CAWSQGQGIWEKLFF. The rearrangement uses TRBV30 and TRBJ1-4; 10 nucleotides agree with TRBD1. With 3 bases clipped from V and 8 bases from J, the junction kept 9 bases outside the gene matches. The CDR3 is 15 amino acids. Germline CDR1 and CDR2: GTSNPN and SVGIG (reference sequence). Filled out from reference TRBV30 and TRBJ1-4, the complete variable domain reads SQTIHQWPATLVQPVGSPLSLECTVEGTSNPNLYWYRQAAGRGLQLLFYSVGIGQISSEVPQNLSASRPQDRQFILSSKKLLLSDSGFYLCAWSQGQGIWEKLFFGSGTQLSVL.